This TCR beta chain was profiled in a study of blood T cell repertoires in COVID-19. The CDR3 has 13 amino acids. From germline, CDR1 is SNHLY and CDR2 FYNNEI. V was cut by 4 bases and J by 2 bases, with 8 bases left in between. TCRdb's copy holds only in-frame clones and misses some; the assay was immunoSEQ multiplex PCR. The sample records 300,000 to 350,000 clones, 70% to 90% being singletons. The chain has TRBV2 and TRBJ1-1, with TRBD1 as a possible D gene (6 bases). The source material was PBMCs or T cells enriched from blood (not recorded which). This TCR derives from a man younger than 45 who had recovered from COVID-19. The CDR3 DNA reads TGTGCCAGCAGTGGGGACATCAACACTGAAGCTTTCTTT. Encoded protein: CASSGDINTEAFF.